Below, 11 T cell receptor beta chains from the same sample are listed, as sequenced in a study of spatial heterogeneity in lung cancer. Sample time point: sample taken at primary tumor resection. TCRdb re-called the 5' RACE reads through MiXCR, storing one row per CDR3 protein. This table has under 10,000 distinct CDR3 sequences, more than 4.5% appearing once. Specimen: PBMCs, collected at surgery. The source of these receptors is a male donor with early-stage non-small cell lung cancer.

This clonotype is medium-sized by share. The chain uses TRBV30 and TRBJ1-2; D is ambiguous. CDR3 length: 15 amino acids. V was shortened by 0 bases and J by 0 bases, with 11 bases between the two germline ends. From germline, CDR1 is GTSNPN and CDR2 SVGIG (reference sequence). The chain's CDR3 is CAWSVRRYTNYGYTF. The DNA for the CDR3 is TGTGCCTGGAGTGTACGCAGATACACTAACTATGGCTACACCTTC.

This clonotype has a count of ten or more. The chain couples TRBV4-2 to TRBJ2-1; 11 bases fit TRBD2. Germline CDR1 and CDR2: LGHNA and YNFKEQ. Trimming cost V 0 bases and J 4 bases; bases outside gene matches: 2. This CDR3 spans 16 amino acids. Written as DNA, the CDR3 is TGTGCCAGCAGCCAAGATCTAGCGGGGGGTTACAATGAGCAGTTCTTC. It translates to CASSQDLAGGYNEQFF.

This clonotype was observed at least ten times. The chain uses TRBV4-3 and TRBJ2-1; TRBD1 aligns across 7 bases. The J segment lost 0 bases and the V segment lost 1 base, leaving 3 bases of the junction unmatched. The CDR3 covers 16 residues. From germline, CDR1 is LGHNA and CDR2 YSLEER. The CDR3: CASSQGGTASYNEQFF. Here the CDR3 DNA reads TGCGCCAGCAGCCAAGGGGGGACAGCCTCCTACAATGAGCAGTTCTTC.

This clonotype was seen more than once but under ten times. V and J are TRBV6-5 and TRBJ2-3; no clear D. Trimming took off 0 bases at V and 5 bases at J, with 9 bases between the two ends. CDR3 length: 14 residues. In germline, CDR1 is MNHEY, CDR2 SVGAGI. CDR3 loop: CASSYSVLGDTQYF. As DNA, the CDR3 is TGTGCCAGCAGTTACTCGGTGCTGGGAGATACGCAGTATTTT.

This clonotype is labeled as medium-sized. The chain combines TRBV9 with TRBJ2-1; 10 bases map to TRBD2. V lost 2 bases, J lost 0 bases, and 2 bases stayed unmatched. The CDR3 consists of 16 residues. The V gene's germline CDR1 is SGDLS and CDR2 YYNGEE. The CDR3 is CASSVLAGVSYNEQFF. The CDR3 bases are TGTGCCAGCAGCGTCCTAGCGGGGGTCTCCTACAATGAGCAGTTCTTC.

The chain combines TRBV7-9 with TRBJ2-1; the match to TRBD1 covers 10 bases. The CDR3 covers 14 residues. The germline gives CDR1 SEHNR, CDR2 FQNEAQ (reference sequence). The V segment lost 8 bases and the J segment 5 bases; nucleotides outside the gene matches: 6. CDR3 bases: TGTGCCAGCGCCCGACAGGGGGCGAACAATGAGCAGTTCTTC. Residues: CASARQGANNEQFF.

This clonotype was seen a handful of times. This chain links TRBV24-1 with TRBJ2-3, with 8 positions matching TRBD1. V trimming: 5 bases; J trimming: 4 bases; junction bases outside the gene matches: 7. CDR3 length: 15 amino acids. Germline values: CDR1 KGHDR, CDR2 SFDVKD. In DNA, the CDR3 is TGTGCCACCAGTGGCACAGCAGGGGGCCCAGATACGCAGTATTTT. Protein: CATSGTAGGPDTQYF.

This clonotype was recorded at least ten times. The chain uses TRBV7-2 and TRBJ1-6; maybe TRBD1 (5 bases). Deletions cut 2 bases from V and 0 bases from J, with 8 bases between. The CDR3 loop spans 16 amino acids. The germline V gene has CDR1 SGHTA and CDR2 FQGNSA. This chain's CDR3 is CASSLFGTSYNSPLHF. Here the CDR3 DNA reads TGTGCCAGCAGCTTATTCGGGACCTCCTATAATTCACCCCTCCACTTT.

This clonotype was counted ten times or more. The chain couples TRBV7-2 to TRBJ1-2; D call uncertain. CDR1 SGHTA and CDR2 FQGNSA come from the germline V gene. The V and J ends lost 1 base and 5 bases respectively, with 11 bases between them. The CDR3 runs 14 residues. DNA of the CDR3: TGTGCCAGCAGCTTAGTCGGGGTGGGATATGGCTACACCTTC. Encoded protein: CASSLVGVGYGYTF.

This clonotype showed up many times. J is TRBJ1-2 and V is TRBV6-6, with 7 bases fitting TRBD1. V was clipped by 6 bases and J by 5 bases; unmatched bases: 3. The CDR3 sequence is 12 residues long. Germline V gives CDR1 MNHNY, CDR2 SVGAGI (reference sequence). As DNA, the CDR3 is TGTGCCAGCAGCGACAGGGCGTATGGCTACACCTTC. Translating gives CASSDRAYGYTF.

CDR3: CASSENTGQGNSPLHF. In nucleotides, the CDR3 is TGTGCCAGCAGTGAAAACACCGGACAGGGGAATTCACCCCTCCACTTT. The chain carries TRBV6-1 and TRBJ1-6, with TRBD1 identical over 9 bases. The germline V gene encodes CDR1 MNHNS and CDR2 SASEGT. The CDR3 extends over 16 amino acids. V dropped 2 bases and J dropped 7; count of bases not matched to a gene: 6.